Detailed here is one TCR beta chain. The data belong to a study of cytotoxic CD8 clonotypes in ibrutinib-treated CLL. The CDR3 totals 14 residues. Germline CDR1 LNHDA, CDR2 SQIVND (reference sequence). The J segment lost 4 bases and the V segment lost 1 base, leaving 0 bases of the junction unmatched. Method: immunoSEQ multiplex PCR; TCRdb's copy keeps in-frame clones and lacks some. The sample carries approximately 150,000 clones, 70% to 90% recorded once. V usage is TRBV19 and J usage is TRBJ1-1, with 10 bases identical to TRBD1. The sequence was collected from a human donor with chronic lymphocytic leukemia. The material was PBMCs, obtained at disease progression, from a patient treated with ibrutinib. The CDR3 region has the DNA TGTGCCAGTAGTATAGGGACAGGGGGCACTGAAGCTTTCTTT. Translation: CASSIGTGGTEAFF.